Each of the 12 T cell receptor beta chains below was sequenced from the same sample in a study of cytomegalovirus exposure and HLA in healthy donors. The PCR made use of 60 Vbeta and 13 Jbeta primers. Profiled with immunoSEQ multiplex PCR; TCRdb holds only in-frame clones, not every one. The table lists 120,000 or so clones, approximately 67% of them singletons, with over 1.5% in the top ten. Sequencing was performed on PBMCs. These TCRs come from a man between 18 and 35 years old in good health and CMV-seronegative.

The rearrangement uses TRBV4-1 and TRBJ1-5; TRBD1 might be the D (5 bases). This CDR3 has 14 amino acids. The V end was cut by 0 bases, the J end by 3 bases, with 6 bases between. Germline loops: CDR1 MGHRA, CDR2 YSYEKL. The CDR3 region is CASSQEGVNQPQHF. CDR3 DNA sequence: TGCGCCAGCAGCCAAGAAGGGGTCAATCAGCCCCAGCATTTT.

This clone was picked up a small number of times. The chain links TRBV7-9 to TRBJ2-3, with 7 bases matching TRBD2. Germline loops: CDR1 SEHNR, CDR2 FQNEAQ (reference sequence). J lost 7 bases, V lost 2 bases, and 12 bases had no gene match. The CDR3 has 16 amino acids. The CDR3 nucleotides read TGTGCCAGCAGCTTAACGGTCGGGGCGGGAGTTTATACGCAGTATTTT. This translates into CASSLTVGAGVYTQYF.

The V and J genes are TRBV6-1 and TRBJ1-6; the match to TRBD1 covers 9 bases. CDR3 length equals 15 residues. After removal of 6 bases from V and 7 bases from J, the junction contained 7 bases not matched to a gene. Looked up from germline, CDR1 is MNHNS and CDR2 is SASEGT. This CDR3 is CASSRGTGPNSPLHF. CDR3 nucleotide sequence: TGTGCCAGCAGCCGAGGGACAGGGCCAAATTCACCCCTCCACTTT.

V usage is TRBV18 and J usage is TRBJ1-2; 8 nucleotides match TRBD1. The CDR3 runs 14 residues. The V gene's germline CDR1 is KGHSH and CDR2 LQKENI. V lost 4 bases and J lost 7; bases outside the gene matches: 8. CDR3 DNA sequence: TGTGCCAGCTCACACTCGACAGGGGAATCTGGCTACACCTTC. It codes for CASSHSTGESGYTF. Combining the CDR3 with reference TRBV18 and TRBJ1-2 gives the whole variable domain NAGVMQNPRHLVRRRGQEARLRCSPMKGHSHVYWYRQLPEEGLKFMVYLQKENIIDESGMPKERFSAEFPKEGPSILRIQQVVRGDSAAYFCASSHSTGESGYTFGSGTRLTVV.

The V call is TRBV7-2, the J call TRBJ2-7; no definite D call. The V gene lost 4 bases and the J gene lost 1 base, with 5 bases spanning the gap. Germline-derived CDR1 and CDR2 are SGHTA and FQGNSA. The CDR3 sequence is 12 residues long. The CDR3 DNA is TGTGCCAGCAGCTCCCTTTCCTACGAGCAGTACTTC. Translation: CASSSLSYEQYF.

V usage is TRBV28 and J usage is TRBJ2-7; 7 nucleotides agree with TRBD1. CDR1 MDHEN and CDR2 SYDVKM come from the germline V gene. V lost 2 bases and J lost 4; bases outside the gene matches: 11. The length of the CDR3 is 16 residues. CDR3 in DNA: TGTGCCAGCAGTTTAGGGTTGGGACAGAAGAGATACGAGCAGTACTTC. This gives the protein CASSLGLGQKRYEQYF.

The chain is built from TRBV6-1 and TRBJ1-2, with 12 bases fitting TRBD1. J was trimmed by 8 bases and V by 4 bases; bases with no gene match: 11. CDR1 and CDR2 from the germline V gene are MNHNS and SASEGT. The CDR3 extends over 16 amino acids. The CDR3 nucleotides are TGTGCCAGCAGTGCAAGGGGGACAGGGGGCCGTGAGGGCTACACCTTC. Its protein product is CASSARGTGGREGYTF.

This clone was counted only a few times. The V and J genes are TRBV2 and TRBJ1-5; no clear D. Germline V gives CDR1 SNHLY, CDR2 FYNNEI. Trimming left V 5 bases short and J 2 bases short, with 7 bases between. The CDR3 sequence is 13 residues long. DNA for the CDR3: TGTGCCAGCAGTTCCAGTGGCAATCAGCCCCAGCATTTT. It is translated as CASSSSGNQPQHF.

This chain joins TRBV27 and TRBJ2-3; D gene unclear. Germline values: CDR1 MNHEY, CDR2 SMNVEV (reference sequence). The CDR3 has 13 residues. Between the trimmed V and J ends, which lost 2 bases and 3 bases, there was a span of 6 bases. The CDR3 loop reads CASSLHRTDTQYF. CDR3 DNA sequence: TGTGCCAGCAGTTTACACAGAACAGATACGCAGTATTTT.

The rearrangement links TRBV7-2 to TRBJ2-1; the D gene is possibly TRBD1 (6 bases). V was clipped by 1 base and J by 8 bases, with 15 bases between them. The CDR3 covers 15 residues. Germline V gene sequence: CDR1 SGHTA, CDR2 FQGNSA. CDR3 region: CASSLEGDHLDEQFF. In DNA, the CDR3 is TGTGCCAGCAGCTTAGAGGGGGATCATCTGGATGAGCAGTTCTTC.

The chain has TRBV5-6 and TRBJ2-4, with 7 bases aligning to TRBD2. The length of the CDR3 is 14 residues. The V gene's germline CDR1 is SGHDT and CDR2 YYEEEE. The J segment lost 7 bases and the V segment lost 2 bases, leaving 6 bases of the junction unmatched. The CDR3 here is CASSFSGRGNIQYF. Written as DNA, the CDR3 is TGTGCCAGCAGCTTTAGCGGGCGTGGGAACATTCAGTACTTC.

The gene calls are TRBV7-8 and TRBJ2-3; D is ambiguous. The V and J ends lost 2 bases and 0 bases respectively, with 9 bases between them. This CDR3 spans 15 amino acids. Germline loops: CDR1 SGHVS, CDR2 FQNEAQ. The CDR3 loop is CASSLTASSTDTQYF. In nucleotides, the CDR3 is TGTGCCAGCAGCTTAACCGCGTCTAGCACAGATACGCAGTATTTT.